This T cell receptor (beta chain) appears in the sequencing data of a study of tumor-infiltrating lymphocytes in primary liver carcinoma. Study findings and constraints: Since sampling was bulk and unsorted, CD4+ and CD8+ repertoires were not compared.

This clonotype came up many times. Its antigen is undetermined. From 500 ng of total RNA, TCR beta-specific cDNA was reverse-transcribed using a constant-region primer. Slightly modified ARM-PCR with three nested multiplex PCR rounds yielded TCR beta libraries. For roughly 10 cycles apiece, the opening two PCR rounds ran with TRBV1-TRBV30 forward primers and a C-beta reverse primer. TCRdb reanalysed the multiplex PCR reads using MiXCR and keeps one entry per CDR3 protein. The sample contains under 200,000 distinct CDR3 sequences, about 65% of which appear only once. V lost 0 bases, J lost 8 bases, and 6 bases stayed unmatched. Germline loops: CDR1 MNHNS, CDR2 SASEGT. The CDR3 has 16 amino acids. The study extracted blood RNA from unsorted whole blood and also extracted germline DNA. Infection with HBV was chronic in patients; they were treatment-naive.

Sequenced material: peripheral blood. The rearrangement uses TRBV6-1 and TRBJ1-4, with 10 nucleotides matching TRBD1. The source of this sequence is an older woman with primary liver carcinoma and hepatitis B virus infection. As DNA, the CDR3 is TGTGCCAGCAGTGAAGCGCGCGGGACAGGGGCCGAAAAACTGTTTTTT. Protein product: CASSEARGTGAEKLFF.